The clone carrying this T cell receptor (beta chain) was observed once. Its antigen is currently unknown. These data belong to a study of cytotoxic CD8 clonotypes in ibrutinib-treated CLL. Study at large: Responses comprised approximately 25 partial and 2 complete; at median approximately 68 months, about 14 remained remitted and roughly twelve progressed.

General observations from the study: The study sampled sustained-remission and progressing patients at different times. Clonality increased with ibrutinib response but returned toward baseline at progression.

V dropped 7 bases and J dropped 5; count of bases not matched to a gene: 3. Germline assignment: CDR1 GTSNPN and CDR2 SVGIG (reference sequence). There are 12 residues in the CDR3. The targeted sequencing depth was 1 in 200,000 to 1 in 1 million T cells. Clones were sequenced by immunoSEQ multiplex PCR, and TCRdb holds only the in-frame ones, with some missing. The table includes hundreds of thousands of clones, just under 80% detected once. This specimen was PBMCs, taken before ibrutinib treatment. The receptor comes from a human donor with chronic lymphocytic leukemia. The genes are TRBV30 and TRBJ1-4; 8 bases fit TRBD1. In DNA, the CDR3 is TGTGCCTTGCGACAGGGGAATGAAAAACTGTTTTTT. Protein sequence: CALRQGNEKLFF.